A single sample gave rise to the 11 T cell receptor beta chains below, sequenced in a study of beta chain features in type 1 diabetes. General study results and limits: Shortening of TCRB CDR3s, moderate but significant, appeared in all four CD4+ subsets of Type 1 diabetes patients.

Their antigen targets remain unknown. Every bit of the isolated RNA underwent reverse transcription, so sequencing read expressed TCRB transcripts. The data were produced by immunoSEQ multiplex PCR, yet TCRdb's version contains in-frame clones alone and is incomplete. This sample has about 660,000 clones, with about 14% found just once. The sample comprised naive CD4+ T cells from blood. These receptors all stem from a man between 18 and 35 years old with type 1 diabetes.

Only a few counts were recorded for this clone. The V and J genes are TRBV5-6 and TRBJ2-7, with 7 nucleotides matching TRBD1. Germline CDR1 SGHDT, CDR2 YYEEEE. The junction had 8 bases not matched to a gene; V was cut back by 4 bases and J by 7 bases. The CDR3 is made up of 13 amino acids. CDR3 sequence: CASSTRQGGEQYF. The CDR3 DNA reads TGTGCCAGCAGCACTAGACAGGGTGGAGAGCAGTACTTC.

V is TRBV5-4 and J is TRBJ2-7, with D tentatively TRBD2 (6 bases). V was shortened by 0 bases and J by 4 bases, with 11 bases between the two germline ends. The CDR3 is made up of 14 amino acids. The germline gives CDR1 SGHNT, CDR2 YYREEE (reference sequence). In DNA form, the CDR3 reads TGTGCCAGCAGCTTGGGCCCTAGCGAATACGAGCAGTACTTC. Encoded protein: CASSLGPSEYEQYF.

This clone was counted between two and nine times. The J gene is TRBJ1-2, the V gene TRBV5-8, with 7 nucleotides matching TRBD1. This CDR3 has 15 residues. After removal of 2 bases from V and 2 bases from J, the junction contained 6 bases not matched to a gene. Per the germline V gene, CDR1 is SGHTS and CDR2 is YDEGEE. Written as DNA, the CDR3 is TGTGCCAGCAGCTTTCAGGGGGGAGTAAACTATGGCTACACCTTC. Translation gives CASSFQGGVNYGYTF.

J is TRBJ2-3 and V is TRBV6-6; D is unclear. CDR3 length equals 14 residues. The V gene lost 0 bases and the J gene lost 6 bases, with 10 bases spanning the gap. Germline-derived CDR1 and CDR2 are MNHNY and SVGAGI (reference sequence). The CDR3 DNA reads as TGTGCCAGCAGTTACTCATTTAGGTCGGATACGCAGTATTTT. Translated: CASSYSFRSDTQYF.

V gene TRBV7-9 combines with J gene TRBJ1-4; 8 nucleotides match TRBD1. The V and J ends lost 5 bases and 2 bases, in that order; junction bases with no gene match: 10. Germline CDR1 reads SEHNR; CDR2 reads FQNEAQ (reference sequence). This CDR3 is built from 17 residues. Here the CDR3 reads CASSPRQGALTNEKLFF. Here the CDR3 DNA reads TGTGCCAGCAGCCCGAGGCAGGGGGCACTGACTAATGAAAAACTGTTTTTT.

The rearrangement joins TRBV7-9 to TRBJ1-4; TRBD1 matches at 7 bases. Germline CDR1 and CDR2: SEHNR and FQNEAQ (reference sequence). The CDR3 has 14 amino acids. Trimming at V came to 5 bases and at J to 10 bases, leaving 10 bases not matched to a gene. The CDR3 DNA reads as TGTGCCAGCAGCGCCGATCGACAGGGCGGAAAACTGTTTTTT. It codes for CASSADRQGGKLFF.

This clone was counted a few times. The chain has TRBV29-1 and TRBJ2-7; D is unresolved. This CDR3 comprises 12 residues. The V end was cut by 6 bases, the J end by 2 bases, with 11 bases between. Per germline, CDR1 SQVTM and CDR2 ANQGSEA. In DNA, the CDR3 is TGCAGCGTCCGGGCCGCTACCTACGAGCAGTACTTC. Translating it yields CSVRAATYEQYF.

The chain combines TRBV2 with TRBJ1-1; no reliable D call. CDR3 length: 14 amino acids. Germline assignment: CDR1 SNHLY and CDR2 FYNNEI. V was trimmed by 10 bases and J by 4 bases, leaving 19 bases between them. CDR3 protein: CATGVLMSGTEAFF. As DNA, the CDR3 is TGTGCCACTGGGGTGCTGATGAGCGGCACTGAAGCTTTCTTT.

This clone was counted between two and nine times. The chain uses TRBV11-2 and TRBJ2-2; 9 bases match TRBD2. Germline V gives CDR1 SGHAT, CDR2 FQNNGV. V shed 5 bases and J 7 bases; nucleotides not matched to a gene: 8. The length of the CDR3 is 15 residues. Written as DNA, the CDR3 is TGTGCCAGCAGCCCACTCCGGCGGGAGGGCGGGGAGCTGTTTTTT. The encoded protein is CASSPLRREGGELFF.

The chain employs TRBV28 and TRBJ2-1; 7 bases fit TRBD2. CDR1 is MDHEN and CDR2 is SYDVKM in the germline V gene. The CDR3 is made up of 15 amino acids. The ends lost 7 bases at V and 4 bases at J; junction bases unmatched: 10. The CDR3 spells CASTEGGGDYNEQFF. CDR3 DNA: TGTGCCAGCACCGAGGGTGGGGGGGATTACAATGAGCAGTTCTTC.

This sequence joins TRBV27 and TRBJ2-3; tentative D call: TRBD2 (6 bases). The CDR3 has 15 amino acids. V was trimmed by 4 bases and J by 5 bases, leaving 16 bases between them. The germline gives CDR1 MNHEY, CDR2 SMNVEV (reference sequence). The CDR3 DNA is TGTGCCAGCAGTTCCCTAAGCGGGCCGTTAGATACGCAGTATTTT. As protein: CASSSLSGPLDTQYF.